The next 13 T cell receptor beta chains were all read from a single sample in a study of PD-1 blockade in mismatch repair-deficient tumors. The table came from immunoSEQ multiplex PCR; TCRdb's copy has only in-frame clones and leaves some out. Of 35,000 to 40,000 clones in the sample, 70% to 80% were seen once. The source was peripheral blood, collected 4 weeks after starting pembrolizumab. These receptor sequences come from an adult with mismatch repair-deficient cancer.

The gene calls are TRBV6-6 and TRBJ2-5; D gene ambiguous. Germline CDR1 MNHNY, CDR2 SVGAGI (reference sequence). V shed 9 bases and J shed 2 bases, with 10 bases lying between them. This CDR3 is built from 12 residues. CDR3 protein: CASQIGQETQYF. The CDR3 region has the DNA TGTGCCAGTCAGATAGGGCAAGAGACCCAGTACTTC.

The chain links TRBV11-3 to TRBJ1-1, with TRBD1 as a possible D gene (5 bases). This CDR3 spans 12 amino acids. CDR1 is SGHNT and CDR2 is YENEEA in the germline V gene. Trimming pared 5 bases from V and 4 bases from J, leaving 8 bases between. In DNA form, the CDR3 reads TGTGCCAGCAGCCGGGGGGTCACTGAAGCTTTCTTT. It encodes CASSRGVTEAFF.

This clone has just one count. V gene TRBV9 combines with J gene TRBJ2-7; TRBD1 agrees at 7 bases. The germline V gene has CDR1 SGDLS and CDR2 YYNGEE. This CDR3 has 15 amino acids. J was trimmed by 2 bases and V by 3 bases; bases with no gene match: 8. The CDR3 region is CASSDNRGDPYEQYF. The DNA of the CDR3 is TGTGCCAGCAGCGACAACAGGGGCGACCCCTACGAGCAGTACTTC.

This clone was picked up one time. This sequence joins TRBV9 and TRBJ1-4; D is uncertain. The ends were cut back, 0 bases at V and 6 bases at J, with 12 bases in the middle. The germline V gene encodes CDR1 SGDLS and CDR2 YYNGEE. The CDR3 consists of 15 residues. CDR3 loop: CASSVEPTAHEKLFF. The CDR3 DNA sequence: TGTGCCAGCAGCGTAGAACCTACTGCACATGAAAAACTGTTTTTT.

The rearrangement joins TRBV2 to TRBJ1-2; D might be TRBD1 (6 bases). Trimming cost V 6 bases and J 2 bases, with 16 bases left between them. This CDR3 has 15 amino acids. CDR1 and CDR2 (germline): SNHLY, FYNNEI. As DNA, the CDR3 is TGTGCCAGCAGGGATTACAGGGTTCCCAACTATGGCTACACCTTC. Its protein product is CASRDYRVPNYGYTF.

The chain couples TRBV29-1 to TRBJ2-1; weak D call: TRBD2 (5 bases). The CDR3 runs 15 residues. V was shortened by 0 bases and J by 9 bases, with 18 bases between the two germline ends. The germline V gene encodes CDR1 SQVTM and CDR2 ANQGSEA. This CDR3 is CSVEDPSGSDGEQFF. CDR3 coding DNA: TGCAGCGTTGAAGACCCTTCGGGGTCAGATGGTGAGCAGTTCTTC.

The rearrangement uses TRBV2 and TRBJ1-5; 8 bases line up with TRBD1. This CDR3 is 13 amino acids long. V lost 6 bases, J lost 7 bases, and 5 bases stayed unmatched. Germline lookup yields CDR1 SNHLY and CDR2 FYNNEI. As DNA, the CDR3 is TGTGCCAGCAGGGGGACAGGAGAACAGCCCCAGCATTTT. Protein sequence: CASRGTGEQPQHF.

The chain links TRBV10-2 to TRBJ2-7; D may be TRBD1 or TRBD2 (5 bases each). Germline V gene sequence: CDR1 WSHSY, CDR2 SAAADI. V was shortened by 7 bases and J by 2 bases, with 15 bases between the two germline ends. CDR3 size: 14 residues. This CDR3 is CASISPGPTYEQYF. For the CDR3, the DNA is TGCGCCAGCATCTCACCGGGACCCACCTACGAGCAGTACTTC.

V usage is TRBV5-1 and J usage is TRBJ1-2; TRBD1 is a possible D gene (5 bases). The CDR3 has 13 residues. Germline assignment: CDR1 SGHRS and CDR2 YFSETQ. V was pared by 4 bases and J by 3 bases, with 10 bases between. The CDR3, as DNA: TGCGCCAGCAGCGGGGACTTATACTATGGCTACACCTTC. Translation gives CASSGDLYYGYTF.

The chain links TRBV29-1 to TRBJ2-7, with D unresolved. The germline V gene has CDR1 SQVTM and CDR2 ANQGSEA. V gave up 0 bases and J gave up 4 bases, with 19 bases separating them. This CDR3 comprises 16 residues. The CDR3 region is CSVEDSELPGLYEQYF. The CDR3 nucleotides read TGCAGCGTTGAAGACTCCGAACTACCGGGCCTATACGAGCAGTACTTC.

This clone was observed once. This rearrangement joins TRBV5-1 to TRBJ2-3; no firm D call. With 4 bases removed from V and 4 bases from J, the gap between germline ends came to 16 bases. Germline values: CDR1 SGHRS, CDR2 YFSETQ. This CDR3 is built from 15 residues. CDR3 loop: CASSGDTSRADTQYF. The CDR3 bases are TGCGCCAGCAGCGGGGATACAAGCCGGGCAGATACGCAGTATTTT.

This clone is a singleton in its sample. V gene TRBV9 combines with J gene TRBJ2-1; a possible D gene is TRBD1 (6 bases). The V end lost 3 bases, the J end lost 0 bases, and 7 bases lay between the germline ends. The CDR3 has 14 residues. Germline V lookup: CDR1 SGDLS, CDR2 YYNGEE. The CDR3 spells CASSGDTSYNEQFF. For the CDR3, the DNA is TGTGCCAGCAGCGGGGACACCTCCTACAATGAGCAGTTCTTC.

The count of this clone is one. The chain uses TRBV30 and TRBJ1-2; 7 bases match TRBD1. The CDR3 spans 13 residues. With V trimmed by 2 bases and J by 7 bases, 7 bases remained unmatched. CDR1 GTSNPN and CDR2 SVGIG come from the germline V gene (reference sequence). Written as DNA, the CDR3 is TGTGCCTGGAGTCTCAGGGGGGCCACTGGCTACACCTTC. Encoded protein: CAWSLRGATGYTF.